This TCR beta chain was retrieved from a study of cytomegalovirus exposure and HLA in healthy donors. Primers for the PCR totalled 60 Vbeta and 13 Jbeta. The assay was immunoSEQ multiplex PCR, and TCRdb's table has in-frame clones only and misses some. The table includes about 200,000 clones, 82% detected once. Germline V lookup: CDR1 SQVTM, CDR2 ANQGSEA. The ends lost 6 bases at V and 0 bases at J; junction bases unmatched: 8. The CDR3 sequence is 14 residues long. This clone appeared once. The sequencing sample was made of PBMCs. The clonotype originates from a boy aged 2 to 9 in good health and CMV-seronegative. The chain combines TRBV29-1 with TRBJ2-7, with TRBD2 matching 7 bases. CDR3 sequence reads: CSVSSGTLSYEQYF. The DNA for the CDR3 is TGCAGCGTATCTAGCGGAACCCTCTCCTACGAGCAGTACTTC.